A single T cell receptor beta chain is shown here with its context. No antigen is known for it. MiXCR, run by TCRdb on the reads, gives a single entry per CDR3 protein. The table records tens of thousands of distinct CDR3 sequences, around a fifth of them present only once. The data were taken from a study of T cell repertoires in cytomegalovirus infection. In the study overall: Public TCR beta signatures marked donors with CMV infection and the matching HLA.

This TCR was recovered from a human donor in good health (CMV status not recorded). Some clones in this sample may be carry-over from other donors' samples. This specimen consisted of CD8+ T cells from cultured PBMCs, obtained from culture after CMV antigen stimulation.

CDR3 region: CASSQRGGLHEQYF. CDR3 coding DNA: TGTGCCAGCAGTCAGCGGGGGGGCCTCCACGAGCAGTACTTC. This chain joins TRBV12-3 or TRBV12-4 and TRBJ2-7, with 10 bases lining up with TRBD2. With V trimmed by 5 bases and J by 5 bases, 6 bases remained unmatched. The CDR3 contains 14 residues.